This T cell receptor (beta chain) was identified during a study of T cell responses to AZD1222 COVID-19 vaccine. Points on this clone: Its target is unknown.

The table came from immunoSEQ multiplex PCR; TCRdb's copy has only in-frame clones and leaves some out. The sample carries some 190,000 clones, 80% to 90% recorded once. Germline-derived CDR1 and CDR2 are SGHTS and YDEGEE. CDR3 length equals 16 residues. The V segment lost 4 bases and the J segment 3 bases; nucleotides outside the gene matches: 9. Study conclusions and caveats: Sampling captured repertoires only after the peak T cell response. Only a handful of AZD1222 recipients, several in all, had baseline seropositivity.

Sequenced here: peripheral blood, sampled on day 0 of AZD1222 vaccination. The chain links TRBV5-8 to TRBJ1-4; 7 nucleotides match TRBD1. This TCR came from an adult in good health. The CDR3: CASSVGQRVANEKLFF. CDR3 DNA sequence: TGTGCCAGCAGCGTGGGACAGAGAGTGGCTAATGAAAAACTGTTTTTT. Looking up the rest from reference TRBV5-8 and TRBJ1-4 gives the full variable domain: EAGVTQSPTHLIKTRGQQATLRCSPISGHTSVYWYQQALGLGLQFLLWYDEGEERNRGNFPPRFSGRQFPNYSSELNVNALELEDSALYLCASSVGQRVANEKLFFGSGTQLSVL.